This entry describes one TCR beta chain. Its cognate antigen is unknown. V was shortened by 0 bases and J by 5 bases, with 13 bases between the two germline ends. Germline V gene lookup returns CDR1 MNHNS and CDR2 SASEGT. The CDR3 runs to 15 residues. MiXCR was run by TCRdb on the 5' RACE reads, yielding one entry per CDR3 protein. This sample has 300,000 to 400,000 distinct CDR3 sequences, with roughly 14% found just once. The data originate from a study of CD8 T cells in ankylosing spondylitis. Study-wide results and limits: In the blood and synovial fluid of reactive arthritis, some motif variants had been previously reported. Reports say disease-linked clones showed up significantly more in matched ankylosing spondylitis synovial fluid.

The rearrangement links TRBV6-1 to TRBJ2-5, with D perhaps given as TRBD1 or TRBD2 (5 bases each). The source of this sequence is a male donor with ankylosing spondylitis or in good health (not recorded which). Sequencing used blood, either unsorted or a sorted T cell fraction (not recorded which). This chain's CDR3 is CASSEARGVGETQYF. The DNA of the CDR3 is TGTGCCAGCAGTGAAGCGCGAGGGGTTGGGGAGACCCAGTACTTC.